The clone carrying this TCR beta chain appeared a few times. The data were obtained in a study of T-cell reconstitution after alpha-beta-depleted transplantation in children. During its preparation, the TCRbeta library received unique molecular identifiers. TCRdb re-derived calls from the PCR reads in MiXCR, one entry per CDR3 protein. The repertoire holds about 500,000 distinct CDR3 sequences, about 30% seen once, with 2.4% in the top ten. Trimming removed 3 bases at V and 4 bases at J, with 10 bases between. CDR1 is MNHEY and CDR2 is SVGAGI in the germline V gene. This CDR3 comprises 14 residues. The chain has TRBV6-5 and TRBJ1-3; D ambiguous. The sample was PBMCs from the stem cell graft donor, taken from the stem cell graft. The sequence came from a human donor who donated a stem cell graft to a child with aplastic anemia. CDR3 nucleotide sequence: TGTGCCAGCAGTTATACGGGAGACGGAAACACCATATATTTT. Protein product: CASSYTGDGNTIYF.